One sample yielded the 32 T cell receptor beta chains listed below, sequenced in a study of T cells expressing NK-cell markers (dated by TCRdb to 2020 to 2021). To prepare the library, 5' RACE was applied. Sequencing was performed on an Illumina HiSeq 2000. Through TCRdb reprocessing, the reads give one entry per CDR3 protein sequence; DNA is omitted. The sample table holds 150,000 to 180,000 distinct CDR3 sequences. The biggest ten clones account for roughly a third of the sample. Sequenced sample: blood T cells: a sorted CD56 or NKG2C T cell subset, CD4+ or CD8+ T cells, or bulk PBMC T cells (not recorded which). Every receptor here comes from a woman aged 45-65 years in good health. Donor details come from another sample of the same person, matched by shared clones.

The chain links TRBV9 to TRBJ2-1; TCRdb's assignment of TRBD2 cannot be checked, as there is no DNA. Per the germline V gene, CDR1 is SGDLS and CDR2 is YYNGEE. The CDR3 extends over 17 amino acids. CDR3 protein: CASSTSISGRVDNEQFF.

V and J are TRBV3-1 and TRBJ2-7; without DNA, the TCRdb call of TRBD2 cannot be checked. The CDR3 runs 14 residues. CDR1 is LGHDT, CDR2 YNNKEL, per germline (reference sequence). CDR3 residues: CASSPLPGLDEQYF.

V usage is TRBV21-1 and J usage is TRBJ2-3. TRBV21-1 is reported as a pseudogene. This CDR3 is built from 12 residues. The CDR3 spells CASSKAEYTQYF.

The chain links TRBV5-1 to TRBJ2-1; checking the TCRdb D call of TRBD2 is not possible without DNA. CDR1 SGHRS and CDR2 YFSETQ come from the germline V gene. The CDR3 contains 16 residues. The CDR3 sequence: CASSLGWDSGYNEQFF.

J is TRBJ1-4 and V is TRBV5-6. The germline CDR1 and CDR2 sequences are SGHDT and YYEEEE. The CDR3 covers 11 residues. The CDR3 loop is CASTRSEKLFF.

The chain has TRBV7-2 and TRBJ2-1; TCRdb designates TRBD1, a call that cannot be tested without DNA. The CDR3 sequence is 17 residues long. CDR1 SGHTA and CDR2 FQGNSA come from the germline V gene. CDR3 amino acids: CASSLPAGTPSYNEQFF.

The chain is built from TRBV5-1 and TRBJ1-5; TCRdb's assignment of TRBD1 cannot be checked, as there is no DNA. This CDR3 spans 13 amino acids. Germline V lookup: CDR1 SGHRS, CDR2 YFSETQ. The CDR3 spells CASSLGTGQPQHF.

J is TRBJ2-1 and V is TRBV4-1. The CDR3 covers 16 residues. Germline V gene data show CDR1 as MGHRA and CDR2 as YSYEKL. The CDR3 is CASSQDRLSLDNEQFF.

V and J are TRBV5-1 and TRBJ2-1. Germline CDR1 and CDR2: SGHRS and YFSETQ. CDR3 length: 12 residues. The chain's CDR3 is CASNKYDHEQFF.

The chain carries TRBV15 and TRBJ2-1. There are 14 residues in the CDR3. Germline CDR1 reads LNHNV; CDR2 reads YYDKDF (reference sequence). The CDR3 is CATSRDPSGQEQFF.

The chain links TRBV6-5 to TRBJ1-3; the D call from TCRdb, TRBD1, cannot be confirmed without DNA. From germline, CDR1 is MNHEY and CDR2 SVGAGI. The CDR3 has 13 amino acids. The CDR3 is CASSIGQGDTIYF.

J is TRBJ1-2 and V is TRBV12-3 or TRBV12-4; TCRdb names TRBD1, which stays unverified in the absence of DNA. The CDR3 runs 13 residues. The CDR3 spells CASTGTDTYGYTF.

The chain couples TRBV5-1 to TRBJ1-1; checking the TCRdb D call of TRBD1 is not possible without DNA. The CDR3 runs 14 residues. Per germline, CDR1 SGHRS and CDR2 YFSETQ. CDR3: CASSLKQGGTEAFF.

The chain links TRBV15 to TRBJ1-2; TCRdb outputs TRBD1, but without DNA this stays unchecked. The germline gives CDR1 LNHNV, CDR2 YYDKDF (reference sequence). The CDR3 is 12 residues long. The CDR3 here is CATPEGRGGYTF. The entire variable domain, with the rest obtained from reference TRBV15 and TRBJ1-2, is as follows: DAMVIQNPRYQVTQFGKPVTLSCSQTLNHNVMYWYQQKSSQAPKLLFHYYDKDFNNEADTPDNFQSRRPNTSFCFLDIRSPGLGDTAMYLCATPEGRGGYTFGSGTRLTVV.

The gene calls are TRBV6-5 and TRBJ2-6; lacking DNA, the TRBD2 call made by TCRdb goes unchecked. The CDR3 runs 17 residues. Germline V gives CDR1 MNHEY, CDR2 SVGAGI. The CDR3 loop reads CASSYAGTSSGANVLTF.

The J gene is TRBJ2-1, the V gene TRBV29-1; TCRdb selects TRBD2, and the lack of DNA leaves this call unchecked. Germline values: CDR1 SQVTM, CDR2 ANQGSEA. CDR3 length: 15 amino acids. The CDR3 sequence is CSVEREDSSYNEQFF.

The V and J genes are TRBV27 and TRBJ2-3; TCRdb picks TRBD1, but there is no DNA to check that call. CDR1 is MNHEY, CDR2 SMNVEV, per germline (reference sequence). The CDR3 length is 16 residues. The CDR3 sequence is CASSDPRGYGVGTQYF.

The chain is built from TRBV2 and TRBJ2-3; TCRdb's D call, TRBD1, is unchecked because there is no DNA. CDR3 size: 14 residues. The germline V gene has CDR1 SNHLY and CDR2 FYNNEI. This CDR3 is CAIALGGGTDTQYF.

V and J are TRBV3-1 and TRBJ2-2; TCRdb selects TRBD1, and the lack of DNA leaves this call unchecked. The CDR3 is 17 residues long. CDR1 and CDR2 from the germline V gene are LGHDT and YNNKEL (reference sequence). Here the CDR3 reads CASSQDVLFYPPGELFF.

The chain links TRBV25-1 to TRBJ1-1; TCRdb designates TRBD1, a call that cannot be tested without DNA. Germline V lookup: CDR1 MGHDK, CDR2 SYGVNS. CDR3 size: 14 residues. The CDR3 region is CASKSDRVPVGAFF.

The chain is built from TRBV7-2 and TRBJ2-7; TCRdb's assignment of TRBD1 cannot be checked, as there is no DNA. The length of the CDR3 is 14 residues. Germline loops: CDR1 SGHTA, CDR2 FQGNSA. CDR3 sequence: CASSFREFSYEQYF.

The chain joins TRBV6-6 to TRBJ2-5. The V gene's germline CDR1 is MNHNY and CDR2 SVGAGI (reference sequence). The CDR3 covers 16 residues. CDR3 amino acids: CASSYSAQLGQKTQYF.

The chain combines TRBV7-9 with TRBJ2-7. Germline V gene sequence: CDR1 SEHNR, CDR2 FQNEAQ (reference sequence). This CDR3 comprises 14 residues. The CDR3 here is CASSPSGRSYEQYF.

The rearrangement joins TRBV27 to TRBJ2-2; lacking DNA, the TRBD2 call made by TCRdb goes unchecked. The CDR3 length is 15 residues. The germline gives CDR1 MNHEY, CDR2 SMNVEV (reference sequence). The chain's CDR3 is CASSLFGARTGELFF.

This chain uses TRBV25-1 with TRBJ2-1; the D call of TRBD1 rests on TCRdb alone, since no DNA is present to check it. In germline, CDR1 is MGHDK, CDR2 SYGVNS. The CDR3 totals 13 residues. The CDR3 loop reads CASSAGTPNEQFF. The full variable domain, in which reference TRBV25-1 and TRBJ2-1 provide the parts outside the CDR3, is EADIYQTPRYLVIGTGKKITLECSQTMGHDKMYWYQQDPGMELHLIHYSYGVNSTEKGDLSSESTVSRIRTEHFPLTLESARPSHTSQYLCASSAGTPNEQFFGPGTRLTVL.

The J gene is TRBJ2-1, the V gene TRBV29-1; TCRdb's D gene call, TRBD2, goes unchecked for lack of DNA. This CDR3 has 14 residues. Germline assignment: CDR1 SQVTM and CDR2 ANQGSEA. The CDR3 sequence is CSALGGPSYNEQFF.

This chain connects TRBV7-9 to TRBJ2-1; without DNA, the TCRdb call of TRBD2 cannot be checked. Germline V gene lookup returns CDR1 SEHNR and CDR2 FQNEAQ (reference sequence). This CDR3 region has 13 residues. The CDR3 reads CAILAGVGNEQFF.

The CDR3: CASSLDPAGEGTDTQYF. V usage is TRBV5-1 and J usage is TRBJ2-3; TCRdb selects TRBD2, and the lack of DNA leaves this call unchecked. The CDR3 runs 17 residues. Per the germline V gene, CDR1 is SGHRS and CDR2 is YFSETQ.

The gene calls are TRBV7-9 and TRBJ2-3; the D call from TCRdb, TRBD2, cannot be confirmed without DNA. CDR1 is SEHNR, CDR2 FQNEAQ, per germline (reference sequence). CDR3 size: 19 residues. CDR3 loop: CASSWGTSGSSSAPDTQYF.

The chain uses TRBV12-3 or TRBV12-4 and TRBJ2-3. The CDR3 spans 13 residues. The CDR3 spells CASSLVLTDTQYF.

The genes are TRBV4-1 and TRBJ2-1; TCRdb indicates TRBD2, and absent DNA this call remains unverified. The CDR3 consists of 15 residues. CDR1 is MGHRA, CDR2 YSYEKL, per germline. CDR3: CASSRSTSGRAEQFF.

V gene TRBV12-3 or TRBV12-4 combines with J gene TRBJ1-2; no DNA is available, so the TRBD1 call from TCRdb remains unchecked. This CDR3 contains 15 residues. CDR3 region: CASSPGNVANYGYTF.